The rows below give T cell receptor beta chains drawn from one sample of a study of blood T cell repertoires in COVID-19. The repertoire was sequenced with immunoSEQ multiplex PCR; TCRdb's copy has only in-frame clones and lacks some. The sample lists fewer than 200,000 clones; approximately 80% were seen once. Source material: PBMCs or T cells enriched from blood (not recorded which). These receptors were collected from a woman aged 60-75 years with acute COVID-19. CDR3s include the opening cysteine and the closing phenylalanine or tryptophan. The D gene is left open where the match is weak. Expanded clones get a size class; other rows say once, few or many, or leave the size out.

>NA|15|TRBV5-4|once|TRBJ1-6
TGTGCCAGCAGCCTAGAAGGGGGTCGAAATTCACCCCTCCACTTT
CASSLEGGRNSPLHF
>NA|12|TRBV6-5|NA|TRBJ1-2
TGTGCCAGCAGGGCCCTCGGGGGAGGCTACACCTTC
CASRALGGGYTF
>TRBD2|15|TRBV5-4|few|TRBJ2-1
TGTGCCAGCAGCCTGACTAGCGGGAGTTACAATGAGCAGTTCTTC
CASSLTSGSYNEQFF
>NA|14|TRBV18|NA|TRBJ1-2
TGTGCCAGCTCACCACCGGTGGAGGGAGGAGGCTACACCTTC
CASSPPVEGGGYTF
>TRBD1|15|TRBV6-4|NA|TRBJ1-5
TGTGCCAGCATTCCGGACAGGGTGTATCATCAGCCCCAGCATTTT
CASIPDRVYHQPQHF
>NA|15|TRBV7-6|many|TRBJ1-3
TGTGCCAGCAGCGCGCAGGGGAACTCTGGAAACACCATATATTTT
CASSAQGNSGNTIYF
>NA|13|TRBV27|NA|TRBJ2-7
TGTGCCAGCAGTTCGCCCAGGGGATACGAGCAGTACTTC
CASSSPRGYEQYF
>TRBD2|15|TRBV4-2|NA|TRBJ2-7
TGTGCCAGCAGCCACTCGGGAGGCCTTTATTACGAGCAGTACTTC
CASSHSGGLYYEQYF
>TRBD1|14|TRBV30|NA|TRBJ1-5
TGTGCCTGCTCAACCGGGACAGGGGATCAGCCCCAGCATTTT
CACSTGTGDQPQHF
>NA|14|TRBV5-6|NA|TRBJ2-5
TGTGCCAGCAGCTTGTTTGGTAGCCAAGAGACCCAGTACTTC
CASSLFGSQETQYF
>NA|15|TRBV6-2/TRBV6-3|NA|TRBJ1-6
TGTGCCAGCAGTTACCGTGGAGGGGCTGGTTCACCCCTCCACTTT
CASSYRGGAGSPLHF
>NA|15|TRBV15|NA|TRBJ2-2
TGTGCCACCAGCAGAGACAGGGGTGGCACCGGGGAGCTGTTTTTT
CATSRDRGGTGELFF
>TRBD1|13|TRBV5-6|NA|TRBJ2-7
TGTGCCAGCACCTTCGACAGGGGGCTCGAGCAGTACTTC
CASTFDRGLEQYF
>NA|13|TRBV18|NA|TRBJ2-1
TGTGCCAGCTCACCCGAGGGTCACAATGAGCAGTTCTTC
CASSPEGHNEQFF
>TRBD1|20|TRBV6-2/TRBV6-3|many|TRBJ1-5
TGTGCCAGCAGTTACTCGGGAGACAGGGGGCAATCATCATGGAATCAGCCCCAGCATTTT
CASSYSGDRGQSSWNQPQHF
>NA|14|TRBV5-1|NA|TRBJ2-3
TGCGCCAGCAGCTTCGGGGGTGGGACAGATACGCAGTATTTT
CASSFGGGTDTQYF
>TRBD1|16|TRBV6-2/TRBV6-3|NA|TRBJ1-6
TGTGCCAGCAGTTACCTGGACAGGGGGAGGAATTCACCCCTCCACTTT
CASSYLDRGRNSPLHF
>NA|15|TRBV3-1/TRBV3-2|NA|TRBJ2-1
TGTGCCAGCAGCCAAGATTTTAACTCCTACAATGAGCAGTTCTTC
CASSQDFNSYNEQFF
>NA|12|TRBV9|NA|TRBJ2-2
TGTGCCAGCCGTCCGAACACCGGGGAGCTGTTTTTT
CASRPNTGELFF
>NA|13|TRBV6-5|NA|TRBJ2-7
TGTGCCAGCAGTTACTTCACATTCTACGAGCAGTACTTC
CASSYFTFYEQYF
>NA|12|TRBV3-1/TRBV3-2|few|TRBJ2-1
TGTGCCAGCTGCGACCCTACGGGTGAGCAGTTCTTC
CASCDPTGEQFF